These 21 T cell receptor beta chains were all obtained from the same sample, sequenced in a study of human T cells and chemical hapten exposure. Time point noted: pre-sensitization, week 0. This sample's treatment: therapeutic diphenylcyclopropenone sensitization with weekly scalp DPC. MiXCR was run by TCRdb on the RACE reads, yielding one entry per CDR3 protein. This table has some 360,000 distinct CDR3 sequences, roughly 5.3% appearing once. This specimen consisted of whole blood, obtained in connection with sensitization to the hapten diphenylcyclopropenone (DPC). The receptor source for this set is a woman in her forties or fifties with alopecia areata. Some clones in this sample may be carry-over from other donors' samples.

The genes are TRBV7-2 and TRBJ2-1, with 8 bases that match TRBD2. Germline V gene data show CDR1 as SGHTA and CDR2 as FQGNSA. This CDR3 region has 14 residues. The J segment lost 10 bases and the V segment lost 3 bases, leaving 8 bases of the junction unmatched. CDR3 residues: CASSLSGGLREQFF. The CDR3 nucleotides are TGTGCCAGCAGCTTGAGCGGGGGCCTCAGGGAGCAGTTCTTC.

This clonotype was observed many times. The chain combines TRBV7-6 with TRBJ2-5; TRBD1 matches 9 bases. V shed 4 bases, J shed 3 bases, and the junction held 6 bases outside the gene matches. This CDR3 contains 15 residues. The V gene's germline CDR1 is SGHVS and CDR2 FNYEAQ. The CDR3 sequence is CASSSYRGREETQYF. The DNA for the CDR3 is TGTGCCAGCAGCTCCTACAGGGGGCGGGAAGAGACCCAGTACTTC.

The chain joins TRBV6-5 to TRBJ2-3, with D unresolved. This CDR3 has 15 amino acids. The germline gives CDR1 MNHEY, CDR2 SVGAGI. The ends were cut back, 2 bases at V and 0 bases at J, with 9 bases in the middle. The CDR3 DNA sequence: TGTGCCAGCAGTTACGTGCCACCGAGCACAGATACGCAGTATTTT. Translation gives CASSYVPPSTDTQYF.

This clonotype was seen ten or more times. This sequence joins TRBV2 and TRBJ2-7; TRBD1 matches 8 bases. With 3 bases clipped from V and 9 bases from J, the junction kept 10 bases outside the gene matches. The CDR3 loop spans 14 amino acids. Germline values: CDR1 SNHLY, CDR2 FYNNEI. The CDR3, as DNA: TGTGCCAGCAGTGAGGCCCGACAGGGGATGGGGCAGTACTTC. It translates to CASSEARQGMGQYF.

At least ten counts were recorded for this clonotype. The chain recombines TRBV20-1 with TRBJ2-7; D is unresolved. Per germline, CDR1 DFQATT and CDR2 SNEGSKA (reference sequence). V was cut by 6 bases and J by 2 bases, with 17 bases left in between. The CDR3 contains 14 residues. The CDR3 bases are TGCAGTGCGATCCGGCGTGGTGGGACCTACGAGCAGTACTTC. It is translated as CSAIRRGGTYEQYF.

Here the CDR3 reads CASSTRRTRPQHF. CDR3 in DNA: TGTGCCAGCAGTACACGGAGAACTAGGCCCCAGCATTTT. This rearrangement joins TRBV6-2 or TRBV6-3 to TRBJ1-5; D not resolved. The ends were cut back, 5 bases at V and 9 bases at J, with 14 bases in the middle. CDR3 length: 13 amino acids. CDR1 and CDR2 from the germline V gene are MNHEY and SVGEGT.

The sample holds many counts of this clonotype. This sequence joins TRBV29-1 and TRBJ2-7, with TRBD1 matching 8 bases. CDR1 SQVTM and CDR2 ANQGSEA come from the germline V gene. After removal of 6 bases from V and 7 bases from J, the junction contained 8 bases not matched to a gene. The CDR3 loop spans 12 amino acids. As DNA, the CDR3 is TGCAGCGTACGGACAGGGAGAAGGGAGCAGTACTTC. As protein: CSVRTGRREQYF.

This clonotype showed up many times. The chain joins TRBV5-1 to TRBJ1-1; the D gene is possibly TRBD1 (6 bases). The germline V gene has CDR1 SGHRS and CDR2 YFSETQ. The germline V and J ends were trimmed by 0 bases and 6 bases, with 12 bases remaining between them. The CDR3 runs 14 residues. The CDR3 bases are TGCGCCAGCAGCTTGGGGGACATGGACCCTGAAGCTTTCTTT. Protein sequence: CASSLGDMDPEAFF.

In this sample, this clonotype turned up many times. The chain employs TRBV12-3 or TRBV12-4 and TRBJ1-3; TRBD1 aligns across 10 bases. The J segment lost 4 bases and the V segment lost 5 bases, leaving 5 bases of the junction unmatched. This CDR3 has 15 residues. CDR3 DNA sequence: TGTGCCAGCAGTGCTGGGACAGGGGCAGGAAACACCATATATTTT. Residues: CASSAGTGAGNTIYF.

This clonotype has just a few counts. V usage is TRBV10-2 and J usage is TRBJ2-7, with TRBD1 matching 10 bases. From germline, CDR1 is WSHSY and CDR2 SAAADI. The CDR3 totals 13 residues. V lost 9 bases, J lost 6 bases, and 8 bases stayed unmatched. The CDR3 here is CARARDRGSEQYF. The CDR3, as DNA: TGCGCCAGGGCCCGGGACAGGGGCTCCGAGCAGTACTTC.

At least ten counts were recorded for this clonotype. The chain recombines TRBV24-1 with TRBJ2-7; D gene ambiguous. Germline V gene lookup returns CDR1 KGHDR and CDR2 SFDVKD. The CDR3 runs 13 residues. Trimming left V 8 bases short and J 0 bases short, with 10 bases between. CDR3 nucleotides: TGTGCCACCATCGCGTGGGGCTCCTACGAGCAGTACTTC. Protein: CATIAWGSYEQYF.

This chain joins TRBV7-8 and TRBJ2-3; no clear D. Trimming left V 5 bases short and J 8 bases short, with 20 bases between. This CDR3 spans 15 amino acids. The germline gives CDR1 SGHVS, CDR2 FQNEAQ. DNA for the CDR3: TGTGCCAGCAGCCCCGAAGGGTCGGGCTTCCGTACGCAGTATTTT. Translated: CASSPEGSGFRTQYF.

This clonotype came up a few times. The rearrangement uses TRBV30 and TRBJ2-7; D is undetermined. Trimming stripped 2 bases from V and 6 bases from J, with 8 bases between. The germline V gene encodes CDR1 GTSNPN and CDR2 SVGIG (reference sequence). This CDR3 is 11 amino acids long. This CDR3 is CAWSPDREQYF. For the CDR3, the DNA is TGTGCCTGGAGTCCGGATCGCGAGCAGTACTTC.

This clonotype occurred a few times. V gene TRBV7-9 combines with J gene TRBJ1-5; 9 positions agree with TRBD1. Germline assignment: CDR1 SEHNR and CDR2 FQNEAQ (reference sequence). The CDR3 runs to 15 residues. With V trimmed by 1 base and J by 5 bases, 3 bases remained unmatched. The CDR3 spells CASSLGTGVDQPQHF. The DNA for the CDR3 is TGTGCCAGCAGCTTAGGGACAGGGGTAGATCAGCCCCAGCATTTT.

Ten or more counts support this clonotype. The genes are TRBV7-7 and TRBJ2-5; TRBD2 matches 10 bases. Germline V gene lookup returns CDR1 SSHAT and CDR2 FNYEAQ (reference sequence). V lost 1 base, J lost 7 bases, and 6 bases stayed unmatched. The CDR3 sequence is 15 residues long. DNA of the CDR3: TGTGCCAGCAGCTTAGGCCCCCAGCGGGAGGGGACCCAGTACTTC. Protein product: CASSLGPQREGTQYF.

This clonotype was recorded at least ten times. The chain links TRBV4-1 to TRBJ1-1; D gene unclear. V gave up 1 base and J gave up 2 bases, with 17 bases separating them. Germline CDR1 reads MGHRA; CDR2 reads YSYEKL. This CDR3 is 17 amino acids long. The chain's CDR3 is CASSQVYLDGRNTEAFF. For the CDR3, the DNA is TGCGCCAGCAGCCAAGTTTATCTAGACGGACGAAACACTGAAGCTTTCTTT.

This clonotype has a count of ten or more. The J gene is TRBJ1-6, the V gene TRBV12-3 or TRBV12-4; D not resolved. V was cut by 2 bases and J by 9 bases, with 11 bases left in between. This CDR3 contains 14 residues. The CDR3 sequence is CASSLTPRSSPLHF. The CDR3 bases are TGTGCCAGCAGTTTAACACCGAGGAGTTCACCCCTCCACTTT.

This clonotype was detected only a few times. J is TRBJ2-3 and V is TRBV29-1; 8 nucleotides align to TRBD2. CDR3 length: 13 residues. Per the germline V gene, CDR1 is SQVTM and CDR2 is ANQGSEA. The CDR3 sequence: CTSHGREGDTQYF. CDR3 coding DNA: TGCACCTCCCACGGGAGGGAGGGAGATACGCAGTATTTT.

The chain is built from TRBV6-5 and TRBJ1-2; TRBD1 is a possible D gene (5 bases). Trimming left V 6 bases short and J 8 bases short, with 13 bases between. Germline V CDR1 and CDR2: MNHEY, SVGAGI. The CDR3 has 12 residues. The CDR3, as DNA: TGTGCCAGCAGGGTCACAGGTGGCGGCTACACCTTC. As protein: CASRVTGGGYTF.

The chain combines TRBV7-2 with TRBJ2-3; D is possibly TRBD2 (6 bases). From germline, CDR1 is SGHTA and CDR2 FQGNSA. V dropped 5 bases and J dropped 2 bases, with 20 bases sitting between them. This CDR3 is 17 amino acids long. The chain's CDR3 is CASSRAPPGLTTDTQYF. CDR3 DNA: TGTGCCAGCAGCAGGGCCCCCCCGGGACTGACCACAGATACGCAGTATTTT.

This clonotype was seen ten or more times. V gene TRBV28 combines with J gene TRBJ2-7, with D hard to call. CDR1 and CDR2 (germline): MDHEN, SYDVKM. This CDR3 region has 12 residues. Trimming shortened V by 3 bases and J by 5 bases, and 8 bases separated the two germline ends. CDR3 loop: CASSFEGNEQYF. The DNA of the CDR3 is TGTGCCAGCAGTTTCGAAGGGAACGAGCAGTACTTC.